The 5 T cell receptor beta chains reported below all come from one sample, sequenced in a study of OX40 agonist ivuxolimab in advanced cancers. Profiled with immunoSEQ multiplex PCR; TCRdb holds only in-frame clones, not every one. The repertoire has tens of thousands of clones, 89% of them found once; the top ten carry about 12%. This material consisted of CD4+ or CD8+ T cells sorted from blood, taken in a trial of the OX40 agonist ivuxolimab. The receptors derive from an adult with an advanced solid tumor such as melanoma, head and neck, liver or kidney cancer.

In DNA form, the CDR3 reads TGTGCCATCAACGGACAGGGGGTATATGGCTACACCTTC. This codes for CAINGQGVYGYTF. The chain is built from TRBV10-3 and TRBJ1-2; TRBD1 agrees at 10 bases. CDR3 length: 13 amino acids. Trimming cost V 7 bases and J 5 bases; bases outside gene matches: 4. Germline CDR1 reads ENHRY; CDR2 reads SYGVKD.

This chain joins TRBV7-6 and TRBJ1-2; D call uncertain. The germline gives CDR1 SGHVS, CDR2 FNYEAQ. The CDR3 has 13 residues. Trimming took off 1 base at V and 4 bases at J, with 7 bases between the two ends. The CDR3 here is CASSLEPGYGYTF. In DNA, the CDR3 is TGTGCCAGCAGCTTAGAGCCCGGCTATGGCTACACCTTC.

The genes are TRBV5-1 and TRBJ1-3; possible D gene TRBD1, 5 bases. V was clipped by 1 base and J by 2 bases, with 16 bases between them. The CDR3 is 17 residues long. CDR1 and CDR2 (germline): SGHRS, YFSETQ. The CDR3 sequence: CASSLYSGSRPGNTIYF. The CDR3, as DNA: TGCGCCAGCAGCTTGTATTCAGGGTCTCGGCCTGGAAACACCATATATTTT.

The V and J genes are TRBV6-5 and TRBJ2-7, with TRBD1 matching 10 bases. CDR1 and CDR2 (germline): MNHEY, SVGAGI. After removal of 2 bases from V and 6 bases from J, the junction contained 4 bases not matched to a gene. The CDR3 consists of 14 residues. CDR3 nucleotides: TGTGCCAGCAGTTACCTCGGACAGGGGGGCGAGCAGTACTTC. It is translated as CASSYLGQGGEQYF.

V gene TRBV7-3 combines with J gene TRBJ2-1; D may be TRBD2 (6 bases). This CDR3 comprises 14 residues. Looked up from germline, CDR1 is SGHTA and CDR2 is FQGTGA. V lost 5 bases and J lost 2, with 10 bases in between. CDR3 bases: TGTGCCAGCAGCCCGACGGGGGCCTACAATGAGCAGTTCTTC. Protein sequence: CASSPTGAYNEQFF.